This TCR beta chain was recorded in a study of neurological immune-mediated disorders. Study context: Among the approximately 35 patients with multiple sclerosis, some 31 were relapsing-remitting, while 3 were secondary progressive. Study-wide results and caveats: None of the CDR3 amino acid sequences of expanded clones were shared across subjects, and this suggested private repertoires in all groups.

This CDR3 has 12 amino acids. V lost 7 bases and J lost 7; bases outside the gene matches: 5. CDR1 is SQVTM, CDR2 ANQGSEA, per germline. Ten or more counts support this clonotype. Antigen specificity is unknown. PBMCs numbering 2 million and stored at -80 C yielded the unsorted libraries. 5'RACE with 10-nucleotide random UMIs generated the cDNA. TCRdb used MiXCR to reprocess the 5' RACE reads, holding one entry per CDR3 protein. The profile shows tens of thousands of distinct CDR3 sequences, roughly 4.8% of them singletons. The V and J genes are TRBV29-1 and TRBJ2-1, with 9 bases aligning to TRBD1. Material for sequencing was PBMCs. This clonotype was obtained from a man aged 25 to 40 with multiple sclerosis. The CDR3 region is CSASGTGNEQFF. Written as DNA, the CDR3 is TGCAGCGCTTCCGGGACAGGGAATGAGCAGTTCTTC.